These T cell receptor beta chains were read from a single sample in a study of blood T cell repertoires in COVID-19. Assay used: immunoSEQ multiplex PCR; TCRdb lists only in-frame clones, some missing. The sample lists about 300,000 clones; approximately 88% were seen once. Sequencing was done on a sample of peripheral blood. All receptors derive from a human donor with COVID-19, enrolled during active disease. The donor label of this sample is uncertain. The CDR3 runs from the conserved cysteine through the conserved F or W. A D gene is named only where the DNA matches it firmly. Not every row has a clone size; where given, it reads once, few, many or a size class.

>TRBV20-1|-|TRBJ1-2|-
CSARVTGTYTF
TGCAGTGCTAGAGTCACGGGAACCTACACCTTC
>TRBV11-3|-|TRBJ2-7|-
CASSLEASEQYF
TGTGCCAGCAGCTTAGAGGCCAGCGAGCAGTACTTC
>TRBV29-1|-|TRBJ2-3|-
CSVGGRATDTQYF
TGCAGCGTTGGGGGCAGGGCAACAGATACGCAGTATTTT
>TRBV9|-|TRBJ2-1|-
CASSPGGDSYNEQFF
TGTGCCAGCAGCCCCGGGGGTGACTCCTACAATGAGCAGTTCTTC
>TRBV6-6|-|TRBJ1-5|-
CASSHRRSQGGNQPQHF
TGTGCCAGCAGTCACCGCAGGTCGCAGGGTGGAAATCAGCCCCAGCATTTT
>TRBV7-3|-|TRBJ1-6|-
CASSLNPGQGSPLHF
TGTGCCAGCAGCTTAAATCCAGGGCAAGGATCACCCCTCCACTTT
>TRBV6-5|TRBD2|TRBJ2-7|-
CASKEGGTYEQYF
TGTGCCAGCAAGGAGGGAGGGACCTACGAGCAGTACTTC
>TRBV5-1|-|TRBJ1-1|-
CASRKDSIMNTEAFF
TGCGCCAGCAGAAAGGACAGTATCATGAACACTGAAGCTTTCTTT
>TRBV10-2|-|TRBJ2-7|-
CASVERGRSSYEQYF
TGCGCCAGCGTCGAAAGGGGCAGGAGCTCCTACGAGCAGTACTTC
>TRBV5-1|-|TRBJ1-4|-
CASSATETTNEKLFF
TGCGCCAGCAGCGCTACAGAAACAACTAATGAAAAACTGTTTTTT
>TRBV7-3|-|TRBJ2-1|few
CASSLGPGVGNEQFF
TGTGCCAGCAGCTTAGGGCCAGGGGTGGGGAATGAGCAGTTCTTC
>TRBV15|-|TRBJ1-6|many
CATSLGQNNSPLHF
TGTGCCACCAGTCTCGGACAGAATAATTCACCCCTCCACTTT
>TRBV28|TRBD1|TRBJ2-5|once
CASSRPGQGEETQYF
TGTGCCAGCAGTCGGCCGGGACAGGGAGAAGAGACCCAGTACTTC
>TRBV7-2|-|TRBJ1-2|-
CASSLWATTVYGYTF
TGTGCCAGCAGCTTATGGGCTACCACGGTCTATGGCTACACCTTC
>TRBV5-1|-|TRBJ2-2|-
CASSADRTNTGELFF
TGCGCCAGCAGCGCCGACAGGACGAACACCGGGGAGCTGTTTTTT
>TRBV2|-|TRBJ1-5|-
CASRGDTSGNQPQHF
TGTGCCAGCAGGGGGGACACTTCGGGCAATCAGCCCCAGCATTTT
>TRBV28|TRBD2|TRBJ2-7|once
CARNRGGAGSLLRSYEQYF
TGTGCCCGCAACCGGGGGGGGGCTGGTTCCTTACTCCGCTCCTACGAGCAGTACTTC
>TRBV9|-|TRBJ1-2|few
CASSVGQDYGYTF
TGTGCCAGCAGCGTAGGGCAAGACTATGGCTACACCTTC
>TRBV28|-|TRBJ1-1|-
CASVLKAGVHTEAFF
TGTGCCAGCGTACTCAAGGCAGGGGTGCACACTGAAGCTTTCTTT
>TRBV7-9|TRBD2|TRBJ2-7|-
CASSLSASGAYEQYF
TGTGCCAGCAGCTTATCGGCCAGCGGGGCCTACGAGCAGTACTTC
>TRBV5-1|-|TRBJ2-1|-
CASSPGGADYNEQFF
TGCGCCAGCAGCCCCGGCGGGGCGGACTACAATGAGCAGTTCTTC
>TRBV19|TRBD1|TRBJ2-7|few
CASSIQGAGEQYF
TGTGCCAGTAGTATCCAGGGGGCTGGGGAGCAGTACTTC
>TRBV28|-|TRBJ1-6|-
CASGAISYNSPLHF
TGTGCCAGCGGGGCTATATCCTATAATTCACCCCTCCACTTT
>TRBV20-1|-|TRBJ2-1|-
CSGSSVNEQFF
TGCAGTGGCTCTAGCGTCAATGAGCAGTTCTTC
>TRBV28|TRBD2|TRBJ2-5|-
CASSFVAGEGETQYF
TGTGCCAGCAGTTTTGTAGCGGGGGAAGGAGAGACCCAGTACTTC
>TRBV9|TRBD2|TRBJ2-7|-
CASSALAGGGVEQYF
TGTGCCAGCAGCGCCCTGGCCGGTGGGGGGGTGGAGCAGTACTTC
>TRBV24-1|TRBD1|TRBJ1-5|-
CATSDSGTGGDQPQHF
TGTGCCACCAGTGATTCCGGGACAGGGGGCGATCAGCCCCAGCATTTT
>TRBV29-1|TRBD1|TRBJ2-3|-
CSETGSTDTQYF
TGCAGCGAGACAGGGAGCACAGATACGCAGTATTTT
>TRBV27|-|TRBJ1-4|-
CASRRSRQQGTNEKLFF
TGTGCCAGCAGACGGAGCCGACAACAGGGAACTAATGAAAAACTGTTTTTT
>TRBV29-1|-|TRBJ2-1|-
CSVEDLSSRGDSSYNEQFF
TGCAGCGTTGAAGATCTAAGTTCGAGGGGGGACAGCTCCTACAATGAGCAGTTCTTC
>TRBV5-1|TRBD1|TRBJ2-7|once
CASSLGQGVGEQYF
TGCGCCAGCAGCTTGGGACAGGGGGTCGGCGAGCAGTACTTC
>TRBV5-1|-|TRBJ1-3|-
CASSRGGRGSGNTIYF
TGCGCCAGCAGTAGGGGAGGACGGGGCTCTGGAAACACCATATATTTT
>TRBV6-5|-|TRBJ1-1|-
CASSYSTGGASQAFF
TGTGCCAGCAGTTACTCGACGGGGGGCGCCTCTCAAGCTTTCTTT
>TRBV12-3/TRBV12-4|-|TRBJ1-1|-
CASRPVSNTEAFF
TGTGCCAGCAGGCCGGTTTCGAACACTGAAGCTTTCTTT
>TRBV7-3|-|TRBJ2-2|-
CASSNPAAGNTGELFF
TGTGCCAGCAGTAATCCGGCAGCGGGGAACACCGGGGAGCTGTTTTTT
>TRBV5-4|TRBD2|TRBJ2-1|-
CASSAGTSGSATYNEQFF
TGTGCCAGCAGCGCCGGGACTAGCGGCTCGGCCACCTACAATGAGCAGTTCTTC
>TRBV5-1|TRBD2|TRBJ2-1|-
CASSVASASGSYNEQFF
TGCGCCAGCAGCGTGGCGTCGGCTAGCGGGAGCTACAATGAGCAGTTCTTC
>TRBV11-2|TRBD2|TRBJ2-7|-
CASSRTSDLEQYF
TGTGCCAGCAGCCGTACTAGCGACCTCGAGCAGTACTTC
>TRBV20-1|-|TRBJ2-3|-
CSASGLVVDTQYF
TGCAGTGCTAGTGGGCTCGTGGTGGATACGCAGTATTTT
>TRBV30|-|TRBJ2-7|few
CAWRQANYEQYF
TGTGCCTGGAGACAGGCGAACTACGAGCAGTACTTC
>TRBV19|TRBD2|TRBJ2-3|-
CASSISPGGSDPDTQYF
TGTGCCAGTAGTATTTCCCCCGGCGGGAGCGACCCAGATACGCAGTATTTT
>TRBV19|TRBD2|TRBJ2-3|-
CASSFPGRETSDTQYF
TGTGCCAGTAGTTTCCCCGGGAGGGAGACTTCAGATACGCAGTATTTT
>TRBV29-1|-|TRBJ2-7|-
CSVADNQYEQYF
TGCAGCGTTGCCGACAACCAGTACGAGCAGTACTTC
>TRBV19|TRBD2|TRBJ2-1|-
CASSTQRLAGTRNNEQFF
TGTGCCAGTAGTACTCAGAGACTAGCGGGGACAAGAAACAATGAGCAGTTCTTC
>TRBV28|TRBD2|TRBJ2-7|many
CASSAPGLALSYEQYF
TGTGCCAGCAGTGCTCCGGGACTAGCCTTATCCTACGAGCAGTACTTC
>TRBV30|TRBD1|TRBJ2-7|-
CASGQDYEQYF
TGTGCCTCTGGACAGGACTACGAGCAGTACTTC
>TRBV5-4|-|TRBJ1-4|-
CASSSGGGRTNEKLFF
TGTGCCAGCAGCTCCGGCGGGGGAAGAACTAATGAAAAACTGTTTTTT
>TRBV19|-|TRBJ2-2|-
CASSILLGRNTGELFF
TGTGCCAGTAGTATCCTCCTGGGGCGCAACACCGGGGAGCTGTTTTTT
>TRBV28|-|TRBJ2-4|-
CASSLFQGGGNIQYF
TGTGCCAGCAGTTTATTTCAGGGGGGTGGAAACATTCAGTACTTC
>TRBV28|-|TRBJ1-4|-
CASSFRSSGDEKLFF
TGTGCCAGCAGTTTCCGGTCCTCGGGAGATGAAAAACTGTTTTTT
>TRBV20-1|-|TRBJ2-5|-
CSASPLGLATEETQYF
TGCAGTGCTAGTCCCCTCGGGCTAGCGACCGAAGAGACCCAGTACTTC
>TRBV29-1|-|TRBJ2-7|-
CSVEVGSGDTYEQYF
TGCAGCGTTGAAGTAGGGTCAGGGGATACCTACGAGCAGTACTTC
>TRBV5-5|-|TRBJ2-7|-
CASSTILTGTSNYEQYF
TGTGCCAGCAGCACGATTTTAACCGGGACATCCAACTACGAGCAGTACTTC